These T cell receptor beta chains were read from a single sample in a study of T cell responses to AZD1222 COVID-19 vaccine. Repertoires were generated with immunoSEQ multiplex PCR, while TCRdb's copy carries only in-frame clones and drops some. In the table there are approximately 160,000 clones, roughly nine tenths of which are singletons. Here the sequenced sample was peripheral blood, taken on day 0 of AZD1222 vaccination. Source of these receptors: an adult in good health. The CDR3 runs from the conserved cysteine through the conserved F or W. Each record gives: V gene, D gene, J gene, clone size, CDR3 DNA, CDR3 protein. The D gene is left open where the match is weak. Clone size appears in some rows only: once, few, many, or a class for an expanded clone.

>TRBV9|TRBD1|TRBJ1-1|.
TGTGCCAGCAGCTCCAGGGGGGCGAACACTGAAGCTTTCTTT
CASSSRGANTEAFF
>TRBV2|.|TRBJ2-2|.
TGTGCCAGCAGCGTAGTGGGGGTGGGCACCGGGGAGCTGTTTTTT
CASSVVGVGTGELFF
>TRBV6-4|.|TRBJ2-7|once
TGTGCCAGCAGTCCTTACCCGGATCTCCACGAGCAGTACTTC
CASSPYPDLHEQYF
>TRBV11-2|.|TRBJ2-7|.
TGTGCCAGCAGCTTACCGGGAGCAAGTTACGAGCAGTACTTT
CASSLPGASYEQYF
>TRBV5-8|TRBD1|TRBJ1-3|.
TGTGCCAGCAGCGCAACCGGGACAGGGTCTAGATCTGGAAACACCATATATTTT
CASSATGTGSRSGNTIYF
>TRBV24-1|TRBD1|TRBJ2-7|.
TGTGCCACCAGTGAAGGGACAGGCGTGGGCCACGAGCAGTACTTC
CATSEGTGVGHEQYF
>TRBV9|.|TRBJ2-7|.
TGTGCCAGCAGCGTAGGGAACACCAATTACGAGCAGTACTTC
CASSVGNTNYEQYF
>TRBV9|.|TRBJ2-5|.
TGTGCCAGCAGCGTAGAAGGAAGTCAAGAGACCCAGTACTTC
CASSVEGSQETQYF
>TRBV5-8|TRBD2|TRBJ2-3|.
TGTGCCAGCAGCTTGGGACTAGCGGGGACCACAGATACGCAGTATTTT
CASSLGLAGTTDTQYF
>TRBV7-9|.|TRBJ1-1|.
TGTGCCAGCAGCTTAGGCAGGGCCGCTAGGACTGAAGCTTTCTTT
CASSLGRAARTEAFF
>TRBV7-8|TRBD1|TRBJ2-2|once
TGTGCCAGCAGCTCGCCCTCGGACAGGGCCGACCGGTGGGCCGGGGAGCTGTTTTTT
CASSSPSDRADRWAGELFF
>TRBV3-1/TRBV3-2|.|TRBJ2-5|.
TGTGCCAGCAGCCACACAACAGGGCGGGAGACCCAGTACTTC
CASSHTTGRETQYF
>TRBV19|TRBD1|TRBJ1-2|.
TGTGCCAGTAGTGGGACAGACTATGGCTACACCTTC
CASSGTDYGYTF
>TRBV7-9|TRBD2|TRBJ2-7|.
TGTGCCAGCAGCTTCCACGCTTCCCTAGCGGGGTACGAGCAGTACTTC
CASSFHASLAGYEQYF
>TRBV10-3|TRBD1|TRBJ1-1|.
TGTGCCATCAGGCAGGGGGCGAACACTGAAGCTTTCTTT
CAIRQGANTEAFF
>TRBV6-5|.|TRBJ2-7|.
TGTGCCAGCAGGGGGGGGAGACAGGGTTCCTACGAGCAGTACTTC
CASRGGRQGSYEQYF
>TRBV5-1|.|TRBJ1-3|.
TGCGCCAGCAGCTTGGCCGGGGCTATCCTGGGGAACACCATATATTTT
CASSLAGAILGNTIYF
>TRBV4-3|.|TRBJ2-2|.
TGCGCCAGCAGCCAGTCTCTATCGGGGGCGAACACCGGGGAGCTGTTTTTT
CASSQSLSGANTGELFF
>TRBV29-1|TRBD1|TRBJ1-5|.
TGCAGCGTGTGGCAACAGGGGGTGGCTAGCAATCAGCCCCAGCATTTT
CSVWQQGVASNQPQHF
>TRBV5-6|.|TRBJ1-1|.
TGTGCCAGCAGCTTGATAGCAAACACTGAAGCTTTCTTT
CASSLIANTEAFF
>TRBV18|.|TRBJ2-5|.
TGTGCCAGCTCACCACCGTCCAGTCAAGAGACCCAGTACTTC
CASSPPSSQETQYF
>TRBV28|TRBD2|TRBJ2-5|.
TGTGCCAGCAGTGGGAGGGCTAGCGGAGAGACCCAGTACTTC
CASSGRASGETQYF
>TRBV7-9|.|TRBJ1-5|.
TGTGCCAGCAGCACAGCAGGTTCAAGCAATCAGCCCCAGCATTTT
CASSTAGSSNQPQHF
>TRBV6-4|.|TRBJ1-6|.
TGTGCCAGCAGTATGGACTGGAATTCACCCCTCCACTTT
CASSMDWNSPLHF
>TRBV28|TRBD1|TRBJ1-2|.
TGTGCCAGCACCCCGACAGGGTCGGGCTATGGCTACACCTTC
CASTPTGSGYGYTF
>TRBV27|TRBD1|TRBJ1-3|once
TGTGCCAGCAGTTCCGGACAGGGGGGCTCTGGAAACACCATATATTTT
CASSSGQGGSGNTIYF
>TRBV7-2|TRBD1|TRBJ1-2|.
TGTGCCAGCAGCTTCGCCGGGACAGGGATTGGCTACACCTTC
CASSFAGTGIGYTF
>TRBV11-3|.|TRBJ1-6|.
TGTGCCAGCAGCACGGGGCCGAATTCACCCCTCCACTTT
CASSTGPNSPLHF
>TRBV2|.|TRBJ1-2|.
TGTGCCAGCAGTGGGGCCGTCCCCGACTATGGCTACACCTTC
CASSGAVPDYGYTF
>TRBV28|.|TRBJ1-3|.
TGTGCCAGCAGTGTTGACAGGCTCTCTTCTGGAAACACCATATATTTT
CASSVDRLSSGNTIYF
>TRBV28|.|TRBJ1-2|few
TGTGCCAGCAGCGCCCTCGGGATAGGGTGGGTGGTTGGCTACACCTTC
CASSALGIGWVVGYTF
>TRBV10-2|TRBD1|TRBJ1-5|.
TGCGCCAGCAAGGACAGGGGAAGTAATCAGCCCCAGCATTTT
CASKDRGSNQPQHF
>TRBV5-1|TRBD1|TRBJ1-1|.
TGCGCCAGCAGTTCCTTACCGGGACAGGGGGAGACTGAAGCTTTCTTT
CASSSLPGQGETEAFF
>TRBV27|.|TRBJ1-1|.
TGTGCCAGCAGTACACGCCGGGGGGACACTGAAGCTTTCTTT
CASSTRRGDTEAFF
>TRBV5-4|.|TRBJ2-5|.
TGTGCCAGCAGCTTGCCGGGCCACTACCAAGAGACCCAGTACTTC
CASSLPGHYQETQYF
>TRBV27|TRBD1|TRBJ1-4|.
TGTGCCAGCAGTCTAGACAGGGGTGCAACTAATGAAAAACTGTTTTTT
CASSLDRGATNEKLFF
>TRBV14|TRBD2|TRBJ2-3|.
TGTGCCAGCAGCCGCGGGCCAGCGGGGGGAACAGATACGCAGTATTTT
CASSRGPAGGTDTQYF
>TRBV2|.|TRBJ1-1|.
TGTGCCAGCAATGAGGGGGTGAACACTGAAGCTTTCTTT
CASNEGVNTEAFF
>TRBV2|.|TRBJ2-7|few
TGTGCCAGCAGTTCAAATGAGCTCTACGAGCAGTACTTC
CASSSNELYEQYF
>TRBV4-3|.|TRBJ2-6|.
TGCGCCAGCAGCCCGGGACTTAGGGTTTACTCTGGGGCCAACGTCCTGACTTTC
CASSPGLRVYSGANVLTF
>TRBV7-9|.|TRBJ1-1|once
TGTGCCAGCAGCTTAGCAGGACGGATGAACACTGAAGCTTTCTTT
CASSLAGRMNTEAFF
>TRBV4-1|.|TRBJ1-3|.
TGCGCCAGCAGCCAAGAACCCGGGGGACCTGGAAACACCATATATTTT
CASSQEPGGPGNTIYF
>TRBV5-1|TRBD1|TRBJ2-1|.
TGCGCCAGCAGCTTGGAAGGACAGGCACCCTACAATGAGCAGTTCTTC
CASSLEGQAPYNEQFF
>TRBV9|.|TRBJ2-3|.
TGTGCCAGCAGCGTAGCTGGGGGCCCCGGATTAGATACGCAGTATTTT
CASSVAGGPGLDTQYF
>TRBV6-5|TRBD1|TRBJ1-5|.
TGTGCCAGCAGGACAGGGTACCAGCCCCAGCATTTT
CASRTGYQPQHF
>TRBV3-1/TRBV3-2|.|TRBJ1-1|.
TGTGCCAGCAGCCGCCCCAGGGGTCTAGGTGAAGCTTTCTTT
CASSRPRGLGEAFF
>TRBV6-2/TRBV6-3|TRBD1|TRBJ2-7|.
TGTGCCAGCAGTTACTCAAGGGACAGGGAGACCTACGAGCAGTACTTC
CASSYSRDRETYEQYF
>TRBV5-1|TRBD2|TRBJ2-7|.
TGCGCCAGCAGCCCCTTAGCGGGGGGGGTCAACGAGCAGTACTTC
CASSPLAGGVNEQYF
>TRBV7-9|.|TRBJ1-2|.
TGTGCCAGCCCGGCGGCGTTTGGTGGCTACACCTTC
CASPAAFGGYTF
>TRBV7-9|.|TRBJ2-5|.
TGTGCCAGCAGCTTAGGGGTGAGGGGAATAGGGGAAGAGACCCAGTACTTC
CASSLGVRGIGEETQYF
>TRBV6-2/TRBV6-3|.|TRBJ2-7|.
TGTGCCAGCAGTTACCCTCTAGGCTACGAGCAGTACTTC
CASSYPLGYEQYF
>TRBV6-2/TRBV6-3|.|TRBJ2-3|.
TGTGCCAGCAGTTGGGGGATGGGTGCAGATACGCAGTATTTT
CASSWGMGADTQYF
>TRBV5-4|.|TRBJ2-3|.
TGTGCCAGCAACTTTGGGGGGGGCAGCACAGATACGCAGTATTTT
CASNFGGGSTDTQYF
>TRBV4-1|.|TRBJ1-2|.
TGCGCCAGCAGCCAAGATCCGGGTTTGGGCTACACCTTC
CASSQDPGLGYTF
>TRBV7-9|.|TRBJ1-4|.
TGTGCCAGCAGCCAAGGGCAGGGATTGGAAAAACTGTTTTTT
CASSQGQGLEKLFF
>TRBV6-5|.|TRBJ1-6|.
TGTGCCAGCAGTTACTCTCAAGGTTCACCCCTCCACTTT
CASSYSQGSPLHF
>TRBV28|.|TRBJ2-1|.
TGTGCCAGCAGTTTGCCCGGGACCTACAATGAGCAGTTCTTC
CASSLPGTYNEQFF